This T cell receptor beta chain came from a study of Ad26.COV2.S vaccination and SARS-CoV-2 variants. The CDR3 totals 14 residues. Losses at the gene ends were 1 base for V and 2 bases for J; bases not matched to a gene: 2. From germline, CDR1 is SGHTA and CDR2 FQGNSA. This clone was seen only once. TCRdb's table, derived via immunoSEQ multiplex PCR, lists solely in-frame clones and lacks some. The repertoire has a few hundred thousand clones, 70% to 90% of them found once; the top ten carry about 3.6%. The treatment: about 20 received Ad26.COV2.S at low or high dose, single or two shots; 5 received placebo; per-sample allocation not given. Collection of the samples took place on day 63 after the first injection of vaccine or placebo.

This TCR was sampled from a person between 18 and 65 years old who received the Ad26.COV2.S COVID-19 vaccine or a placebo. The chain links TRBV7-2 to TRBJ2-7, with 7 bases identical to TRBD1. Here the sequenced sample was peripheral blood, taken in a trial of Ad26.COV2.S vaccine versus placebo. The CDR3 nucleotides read TGTGCCAGCAGCTTAGGGACAGGCCCCTACGAGCAGTACTTC. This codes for CASSLGTGPYEQYF.